The 20 T cell receptor beta chains below come from one sample, sequenced in a study of cytomegalovirus exposure and HLA in healthy donors. 13 Jbeta primers and 60 Vbeta primers were used for the PCR. TCRdb keeps only in-frame clones here, not all; method: immunoSEQ multiplex PCR. The table lists over 150,000 clones, roughly 80% of them singletons. Sequenced input: PBMCs. All receptors come from a woman in her forties in good health and CMV-seronegative.

The genes are TRBV2 and TRBJ1-1; 7 bases line up with TRBD1. The CDR3 length is 13 residues. Trimming cost V 9 bases and J 0 bases; bases outside gene matches: 4. Germline loops: CDR1 SNHLY, CDR2 FYNNEI. The CDR3 reads CARTQGMNTEAFF. In DNA form, the CDR3 reads TGTGCCAGGACACAGGGGATGAACACTGAAGCTTTCTTT.

This chain joins TRBV29-1 and TRBJ2-7; TRBD1 is a possible D gene (6 bases). The V end lost 6 bases, the J end lost 0 bases, and 24 bases lay between the germline ends. The CDR3 runs to 17 residues. Looked up from germline, CDR1 is SQVTM and CDR2 is ANQGSEA. CDR3 sequence reads: CSVGTQKTGPVSYEQYF. Written as DNA, the CDR3 is TGCAGCGTGGGAACCCAGAAGACAGGCCCTGTCTCCTACGAGCAGTACTTC.

The chain is built from TRBV6-5 and TRBJ1-1; no definite D call. This CDR3 region has 13 residues. Germline V lookup: CDR1 MNHEY, CDR2 SVGAGI. Trimming stripped 0 bases from V and 7 bases from J, with 9 bases between. The CDR3 bases are TGTGCCAGCAGTTACTCGTCCGGGAGTGAAGCTTTCTTT. Translated, it gives CASSYSSGSEAFF.

The chain has TRBV19 and TRBJ2-7, with 7 nucleotides matching TRBD1. The V segment lost 4 bases and the J segment 0 bases; nucleotides outside the gene matches: 6. CDR1 and CDR2 from the germline V gene are LNHDA and SQIVND (reference sequence). The CDR3 totals 15 residues. The CDR3: CASSTWDSSSYEQYF. The CDR3 DNA follows: TGTGCCAGTAGTACGTGGGACAGTAGCTCCTACGAGCAGTACTTC.

A few counts support this clone. In the same sample, other DNA sequences code for this CDR3. The chain recombines TRBV6-6 with TRBJ1-1; 7 nucleotides align to TRBD1. Germline CDR1 reads MNHNY; CDR2 reads SVGAGI (reference sequence). V lost 0 bases to trimming and J lost 5 bases; unmatched junction nucleotides: 3. The CDR3 sequence is 14 residues long. CDR3 loop: CASSYSTGNTEAFF. The DNA for the CDR3 is TGTGCCAGCAGTTACTCGACAGGGAATACTGAAGCTTTCTTT.

V and J are TRBV4-2 and TRBJ1-3, with D maybe TRBD1 (5 bases). CDR1 LGHNA and CDR2 YNFKEQ come from the germline V gene. This CDR3 contains 15 residues. Trimming took off 1 base at V and 0 bases at J, with 7 bases between the two ends. CDR3 loop: CASSQAGGSGNTIYF. CDR3 nucleotides: TGTGCCAGCAGCCAAGCCGGGGGCTCTGGAAACACCATATATTTT.

The rearrangement uses TRBV5-1 and TRBJ2-5; 7 bases fit TRBD2. Germline CDR1 and CDR2: SGHRS and YFSETQ. The J segment lost 3 bases and the V segment lost 10 bases, leaving 9 bases of the junction unmatched. The CDR3 contains 13 residues. The CDR3 nucleotides are TGCGCCGGAAGGGGAGGGAGTGAAGAGACCCAGTACTTC. It codes for CAGRGGSEETQYF.

The gene calls are TRBV2 and TRBJ1-1; 7 bases agree with TRBD1. Looked up from germline, CDR1 is SNHLY and CDR2 is FYNNEI. The CDR3 extends over 14 amino acids. J gave up 0 bases and V 11 bases, and 9 bases lay outside the gene matches. CDR3 amino acids: CALTGAGVNTEAFF. The DNA for the CDR3 is TGTGCCCTCACAGGGGCAGGGGTGAACACTGAAGCTTTCTTT.

The gene calls are TRBV5-6 and TRBJ2-3; weak D call: TRBD1 (6 bases). From germline, CDR1 is SGHDT and CDR2 YYEEEE. CDR3 length: 15 amino acids. The ends were cut back, 2 bases at V and 6 bases at J, with 16 bases in the middle. CDR3 sequence reads: CASSLGDTGKDTQYF. CDR3 nucleotides: TGTGCCAGCAGCTTAGGGGACACTGGCAAGGATACGCAGTATTTT.

This clone has a handful of counts. The rearrangement joins TRBV28 to TRBJ2-7; D might be TRBD1 (5 bases). The CDR3 runs to 11 residues. The V gene lost 3 bases and the J gene lost 6 bases, with 6 bases spanning the gap. Germline CDR1 reads MDHEN; CDR2 reads SYDVKM. The CDR3 loop is CASSLGPEQYF. As DNA, the CDR3 is TGTGCCAGCAGTTTGGGGCCCGAGCAGTACTTC.

This chain links TRBV6-1 with TRBJ2-5; 10 bases match TRBD1. The ends lost 6 bases at V and 5 bases at J; junction bases unmatched: 0. In germline, CDR1 is MNHNS, CDR2 SASEGT. The CDR3 consists of 12 residues. CDR3 region: CASRTGGETQYF. In DNA, the CDR3 is TGTGCCAGCAGGACAGGGGGCGAGACCCAGTACTTC.

The chain employs TRBV6-5 and TRBJ1-3; a possible D gene is TRBD1 (6 bases). Trimming left V 9 bases short and J 4 bases short, with 16 bases between. The germline V gene encodes CDR1 MNHEY and CDR2 SVGAGI. This CDR3 has 14 residues. The CDR3 reads CASSSRGGGNTIYF. The DNA of the CDR3 is TGTGCCAGTTCTTCTCGTGGGGGCGGAAACACCATATATTTT.

The chain uses TRBV7-9 and TRBJ2-7, with a tentative D call TRBD2 (5 bases). Between the trimmed V and J ends, which lost 5 bases and 4 bases, there was a span of 18 bases. Germline loops: CDR1 SEHNR, CDR2 FQNEAQ (reference sequence). CDR3 length: 15 residues. As DNA, the CDR3 is TGTGCCAGCAGCGTCCCGGACGGAGGTGGGTACGAGCAGTACTTC. Protein sequence: CASSVPDGGGYEQYF.

The chain is built from TRBV27 and TRBJ1-1, with D maybe TRBD1 (5 bases). V was cut by 6 bases and J by 1 base, with 12 bases left in between. Germline CDR1 reads MNHEY; CDR2 reads SMNVEV (reference sequence). The length of the CDR3 is 14 residues. As DNA, the CDR3 is TGTGCCAGCAGCCAGGGTGTTGGGAACACTGAAGCTTTCTTT. Protein: CASSQGVGNTEAFF.

The V and J genes are TRBV7-9 and TRBJ1-2; TRBD1 might be the D (5 bases). Germline loops: CDR1 SEHNR, CDR2 FQNEAQ (reference sequence). Trimming removed 5 bases at V and 4 bases at J, with 11 bases between. The CDR3 has 13 amino acids. Here the CDR3 DNA reads TGTGCCAGCAGCGTAGACGGGGGCTATGGCTACACCTTC. Its translation is CASSVDGGYGYTF.

J is TRBJ1-2 and V is TRBV5-6; 9 positions match TRBD1. CDR1 is SGHDT, CDR2 YYEEEE, per germline. With 4 bases clipped from V and 4 bases from J, the junction kept 5 bases outside the gene matches. The CDR3 sequence is 14 residues long. The CDR3 DNA is TGTGCCAGCAGCCCCGGGACAGGGCTCTATGGCTACACCTTC. Its translation: CASSPGTGLYGYTF.

V gene TRBV28 combines with J gene TRBJ2-7; 7 bases map to TRBD1. The V gene end was trimmed by 7 bases and the J gene end by 0 bases; junction bases not matched to a gene: 6. The germline V gene has CDR1 MDHEN and CDR2 SYDVKM. The CDR3 covers 14 residues. The CDR3 reads CASIGQAVSYEQYF. CDR3 coding DNA: TGTGCCAGCATAGGACAGGCCGTCTCCTACGAGCAGTACTTC.

J is TRBJ2-1 and V is TRBV5-1, with 7 nucleotides matching TRBD2. The V segment lost 3 bases and the J segment 8 bases; nucleotides outside the gene matches: 8. Germline V lookup: CDR1 SGHRS, CDR2 YFSETQ. This CDR3 has 14 amino acids. This CDR3 is CASSSLIGRDEQFF. The CDR3 region has the DNA TGCGCCAGCAGCTCTCTCATTGGGAGGGATGAGCAGTTCTTC. The variable domain in full, with the rest retrieved from reference TRBV5-1 and TRBJ2-1, is KAGVTQTPRYLIKTRGQQVTLSCSPISGHRSVSWYQQTPGQGLQFLFEYFSETQRNKGNFPGRFSGRQFSNSRSEMNVSTLELGDSALYLCASSSLIGRDEQFFGPGTRLTVL.

V and J are TRBV25-1 and TRBJ1-4, with D perhaps TRBD1 (5 bases). Deletions cut 6 bases from V and 6 bases from J, with 23 bases between. Germline V gives CDR1 MGHDK, CDR2 SYGVNS. CDR3 length: 17 residues. CDR3 region: CASSARQGLTVDEKLFF. Written as DNA, the CDR3 is TGTGCCAGCAGCGCCAGGCAGGGATTAACAGTGGATGAAAAACTGTTTTTT. Full variable domain (outside the CDR3, taken from reference TRBV25-1 and TRBJ1-4): EADIYQTPRYLVIGTGKKITLECSQTMGHDKMYWYQQDPGMELHLIHYSYGVNSTEKGDLSSESTVSRIRTEHFPLTLESARPSHTSQYLCASSARQGLTVDEKLFFGSGTQLSVL.

V usage is TRBV7-6 and J usage is TRBJ2-3; 9 bases agree with TRBD2. J lost 5 bases, V lost 3 bases, and 6 bases had no gene match. The CDR3 spans 15 residues. Germline V gene lookup returns CDR1 SGHVS and CDR2 FNYEAQ. The CDR3 bases are TGTGCCAGCAGCTTGCGGGGGGGGTTAGGAGATACGCAGTATTTT. Encoded protein: CASSLRGGLGDTQYF.